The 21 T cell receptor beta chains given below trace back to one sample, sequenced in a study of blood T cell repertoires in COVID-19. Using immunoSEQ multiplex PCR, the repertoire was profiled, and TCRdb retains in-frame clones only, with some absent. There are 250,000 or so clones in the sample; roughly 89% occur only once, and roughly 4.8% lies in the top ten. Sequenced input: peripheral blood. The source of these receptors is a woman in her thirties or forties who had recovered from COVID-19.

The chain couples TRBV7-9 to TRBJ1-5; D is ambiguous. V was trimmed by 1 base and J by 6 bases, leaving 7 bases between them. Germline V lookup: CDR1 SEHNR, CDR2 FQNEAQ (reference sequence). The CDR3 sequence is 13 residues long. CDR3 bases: TGTGCCAGCAGCTTAGAGGCGGGTCAGCCCCAGCATTTT. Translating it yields CASSLEAGQPQHF.

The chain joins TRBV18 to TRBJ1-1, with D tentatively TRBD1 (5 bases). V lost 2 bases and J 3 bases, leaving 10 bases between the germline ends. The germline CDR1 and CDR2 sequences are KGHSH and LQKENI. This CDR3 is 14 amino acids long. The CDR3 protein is CASSPNTGHTEAFF. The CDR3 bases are TGTGCCAGCTCACCAAATACAGGTCACACTGAAGCTTTCTTT.

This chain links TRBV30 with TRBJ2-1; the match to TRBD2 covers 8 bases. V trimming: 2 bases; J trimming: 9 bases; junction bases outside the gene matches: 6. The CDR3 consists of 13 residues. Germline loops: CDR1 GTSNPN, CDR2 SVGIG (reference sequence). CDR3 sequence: CAWSPGGGREQFF. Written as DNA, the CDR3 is TGTGCCTGGAGTCCCGGGGGGGGCCGTGAGCAGTTCTTC.

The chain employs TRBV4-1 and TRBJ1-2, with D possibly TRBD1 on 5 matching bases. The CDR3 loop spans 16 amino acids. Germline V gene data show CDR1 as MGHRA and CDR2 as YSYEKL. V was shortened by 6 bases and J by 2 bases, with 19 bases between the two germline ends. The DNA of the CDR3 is TGCGCCAGCAGTCCGCGGGGGTCAGGACACAACTATGGCTACACCTTC. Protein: CASSPRGSGHNYGYTF.

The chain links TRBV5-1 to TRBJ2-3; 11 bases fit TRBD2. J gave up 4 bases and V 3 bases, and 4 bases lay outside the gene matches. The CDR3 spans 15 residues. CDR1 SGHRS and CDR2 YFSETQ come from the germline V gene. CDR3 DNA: TGCGCCAGCAGCTCCCTAGCGGGAGGCGCAGATACGCAGTATTTT. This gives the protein CASSSLAGGADTQYF.

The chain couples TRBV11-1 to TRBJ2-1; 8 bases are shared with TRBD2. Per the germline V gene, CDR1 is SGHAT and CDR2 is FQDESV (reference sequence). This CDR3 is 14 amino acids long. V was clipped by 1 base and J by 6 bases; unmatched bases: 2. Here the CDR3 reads CASSLVGLVNEQFF. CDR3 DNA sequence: TGTGCCAGCAGCTTAGTGGGACTAGTCAATGAGCAGTTCTTC.

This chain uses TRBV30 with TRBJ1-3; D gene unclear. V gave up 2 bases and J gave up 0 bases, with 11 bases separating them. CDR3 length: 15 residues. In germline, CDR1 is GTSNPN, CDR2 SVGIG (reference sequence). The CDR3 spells CAWSQSLSSGNTIYF. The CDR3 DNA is TGTGCCTGGAGTCAATCACTTAGCTCTGGAAACACCATATATTTT.

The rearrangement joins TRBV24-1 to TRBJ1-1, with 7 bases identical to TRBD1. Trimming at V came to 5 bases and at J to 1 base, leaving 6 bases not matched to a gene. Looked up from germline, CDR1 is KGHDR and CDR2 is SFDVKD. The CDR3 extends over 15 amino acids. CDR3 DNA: TGTGCCACCAGTGGAACAGGGGACACGAACACTGAAGCTTTCTTT. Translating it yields CATSGTGDTNTEAFF.

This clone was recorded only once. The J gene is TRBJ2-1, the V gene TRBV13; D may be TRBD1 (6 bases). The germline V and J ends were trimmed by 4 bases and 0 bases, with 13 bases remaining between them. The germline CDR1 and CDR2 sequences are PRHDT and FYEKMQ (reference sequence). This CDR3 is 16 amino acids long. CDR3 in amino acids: CASSSPGASSYNEQFF. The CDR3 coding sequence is TGTGCCAGCAGCTCACCAGGGGCAAGCTCCTACAATGAGCAGTTCTTC. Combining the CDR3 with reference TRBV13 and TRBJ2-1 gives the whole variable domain AAGVIQSPRHLIKEKRETATLKCYPIPRHDTVYWYQQGPGQDPQFLISFYEKMQSDKGSIPDRFSAQQFSDYHSELNMSSLELGDSALYFCASSSPGASSYNEQFFGPGTRLTVL.

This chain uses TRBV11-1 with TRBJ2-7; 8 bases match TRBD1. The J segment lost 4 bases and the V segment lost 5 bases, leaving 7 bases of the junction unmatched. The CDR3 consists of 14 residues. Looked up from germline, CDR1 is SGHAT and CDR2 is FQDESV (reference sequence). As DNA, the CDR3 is TGTGCCAGCAGCCACCGGGACAGGAGTTACGAGCAGTACTTC. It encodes CASSHRDRSYEQYF.

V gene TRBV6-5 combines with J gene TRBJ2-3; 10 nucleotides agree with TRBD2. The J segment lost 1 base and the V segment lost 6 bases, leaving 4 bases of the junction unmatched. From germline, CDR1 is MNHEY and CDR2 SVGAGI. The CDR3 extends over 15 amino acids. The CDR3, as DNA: TGTGCCAGCAGATATACTAGCGGGGGCACAGATACGCAGTATTTT. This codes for CASRYTSGGTDTQYF.

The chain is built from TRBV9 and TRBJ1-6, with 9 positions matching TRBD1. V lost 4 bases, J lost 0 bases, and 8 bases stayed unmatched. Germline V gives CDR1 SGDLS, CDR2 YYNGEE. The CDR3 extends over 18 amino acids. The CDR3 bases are TGTGCCAGCAGCCCCCGGGGACAGGGAGACTCCTATAATTCACCCCTCCACTTT. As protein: CASSPRGQGDSYNSPLHF.

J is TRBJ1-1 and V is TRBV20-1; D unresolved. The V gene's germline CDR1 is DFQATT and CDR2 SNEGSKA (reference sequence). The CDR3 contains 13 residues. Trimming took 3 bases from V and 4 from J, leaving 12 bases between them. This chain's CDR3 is CSASSPNGTEAFF. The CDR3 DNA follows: TGCAGTGCTAGTTCACCGAACGGCACTGAAGCTTTCTTT.

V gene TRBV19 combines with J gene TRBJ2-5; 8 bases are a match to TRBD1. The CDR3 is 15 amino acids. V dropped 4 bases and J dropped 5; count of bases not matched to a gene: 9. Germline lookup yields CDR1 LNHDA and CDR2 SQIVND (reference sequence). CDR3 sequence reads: CASSTGQGVQETQYF. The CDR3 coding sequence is TGTGCCAGTAGTACAGGACAGGGAGTACAGGAGACCCAGTACTTC.

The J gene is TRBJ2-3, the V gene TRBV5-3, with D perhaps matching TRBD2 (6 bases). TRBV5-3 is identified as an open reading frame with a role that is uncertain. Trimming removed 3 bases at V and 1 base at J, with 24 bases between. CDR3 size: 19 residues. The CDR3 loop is CARSSTRDWIYLRTDTQYF. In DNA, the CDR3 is TGTGCCAGAAGCTCGACAAGGGACTGGATATATCTTCGCACAGATACGCAGTATTTT.

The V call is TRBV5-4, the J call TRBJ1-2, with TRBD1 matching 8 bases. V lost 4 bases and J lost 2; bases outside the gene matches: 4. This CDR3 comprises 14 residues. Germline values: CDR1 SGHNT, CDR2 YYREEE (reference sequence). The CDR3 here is CASSPDRVNYGYTF. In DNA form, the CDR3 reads TGTGCCAGCAGCCCGGACAGGGTAAACTATGGCTACACCTTC.

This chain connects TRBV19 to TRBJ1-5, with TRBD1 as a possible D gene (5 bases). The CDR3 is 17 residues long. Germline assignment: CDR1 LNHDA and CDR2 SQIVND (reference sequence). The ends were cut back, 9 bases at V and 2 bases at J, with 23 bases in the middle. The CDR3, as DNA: TGTGCCAGCGCCAACTCGGGGGGAGGGGATGGCAATCAGCCCCAGCATTTT. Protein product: CASANSGGGDGNQPQHF.

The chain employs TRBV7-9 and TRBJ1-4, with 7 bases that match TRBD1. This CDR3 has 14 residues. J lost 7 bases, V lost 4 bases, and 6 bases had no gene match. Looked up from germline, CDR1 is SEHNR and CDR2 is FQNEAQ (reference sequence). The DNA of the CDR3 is TGTGCCAGCAGCTCTACAGGGGTGGGTGAAAAACTGTTTTTT. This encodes CASSSTGVGEKLFF.

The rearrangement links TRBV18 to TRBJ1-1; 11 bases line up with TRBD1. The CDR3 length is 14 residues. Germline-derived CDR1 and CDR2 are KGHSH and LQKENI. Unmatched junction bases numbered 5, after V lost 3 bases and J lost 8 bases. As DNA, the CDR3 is TGTGCCAGCTCACCCCGGGACAGGGGGTGGGAAGCTTTCTTT. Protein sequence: CASSPRDRGWEAFF.

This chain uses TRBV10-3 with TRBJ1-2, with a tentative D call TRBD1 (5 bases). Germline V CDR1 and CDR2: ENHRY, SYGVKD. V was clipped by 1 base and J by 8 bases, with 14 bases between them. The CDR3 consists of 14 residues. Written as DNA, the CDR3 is TGTGCCATCAGTGAGTTGTCTACAGGCGGAGGCTACACCTTC. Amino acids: CAISELSTGGGYTF.

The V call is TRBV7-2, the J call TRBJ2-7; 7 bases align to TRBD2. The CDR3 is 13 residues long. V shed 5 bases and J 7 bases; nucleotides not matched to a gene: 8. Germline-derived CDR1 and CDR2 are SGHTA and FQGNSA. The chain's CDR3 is CASSLTGGTEQYV. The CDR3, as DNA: TGTGCCAGCAGCCTGACGGGGGGAACAGAGCAGTACGTC.